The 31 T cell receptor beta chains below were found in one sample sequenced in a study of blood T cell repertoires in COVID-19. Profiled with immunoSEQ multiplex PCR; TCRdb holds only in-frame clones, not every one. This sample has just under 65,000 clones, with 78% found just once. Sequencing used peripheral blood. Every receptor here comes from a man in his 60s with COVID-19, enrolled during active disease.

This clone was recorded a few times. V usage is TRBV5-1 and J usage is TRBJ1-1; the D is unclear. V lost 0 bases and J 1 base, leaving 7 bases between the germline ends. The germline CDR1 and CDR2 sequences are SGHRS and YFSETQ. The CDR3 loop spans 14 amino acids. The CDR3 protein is CASSLDGRNTEAFF. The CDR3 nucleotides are TGCGCCAGCAGCTTGGATGGGAGGAACACTGAAGCTTTCTTT.

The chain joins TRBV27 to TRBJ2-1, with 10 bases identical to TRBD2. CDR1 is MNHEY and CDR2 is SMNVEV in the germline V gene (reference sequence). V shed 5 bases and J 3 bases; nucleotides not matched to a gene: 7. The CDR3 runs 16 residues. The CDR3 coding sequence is TGTGCCAGCAGTGCGCACACTAGCGGGGTCTACAATGAGCAGTTCTTC. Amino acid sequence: CASSAHTSGVYNEQFF.

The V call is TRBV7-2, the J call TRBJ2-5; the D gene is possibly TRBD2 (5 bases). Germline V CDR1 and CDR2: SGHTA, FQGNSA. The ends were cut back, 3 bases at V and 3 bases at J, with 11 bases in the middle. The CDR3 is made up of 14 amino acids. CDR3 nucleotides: TGTGCCAGCAGCTTTCCCGGGATAAAAGAGACCCAGTACTTC. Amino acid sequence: CASSFPGIKETQYF.

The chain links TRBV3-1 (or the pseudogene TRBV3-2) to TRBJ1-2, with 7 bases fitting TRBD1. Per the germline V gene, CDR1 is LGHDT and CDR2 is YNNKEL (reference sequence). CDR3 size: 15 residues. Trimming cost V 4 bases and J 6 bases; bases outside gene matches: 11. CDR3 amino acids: CASSPTQDREDGYTF. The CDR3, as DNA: TGTGCCAGCAGCCCGACCCAAGACAGGGAGGATGGCTACACCTTC.

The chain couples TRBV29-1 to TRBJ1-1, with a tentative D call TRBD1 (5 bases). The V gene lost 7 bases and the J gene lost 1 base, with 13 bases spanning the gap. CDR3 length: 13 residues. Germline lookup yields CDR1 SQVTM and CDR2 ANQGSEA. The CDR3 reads CSGGDEENTEAFF. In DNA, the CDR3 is TGCAGCGGGGGGGATGAGGAGAACACTGAAGCTTTCTTT.

Written as DNA, the CDR3 is TGTGCCAGCAGTTTGACGGGGAGGGGGCAGCCCCAGCATTTT. Translating gives CASSLTGRGQPQHF. The gene calls are TRBV27 and TRBJ1-5; TRBD1 might be the D (6 bases). Germline CDR1 is MNHEY and CDR2 is SMNVEV (reference sequence). V shed 3 bases and J shed 7 bases, with 13 bases lying between them. This CDR3 is 14 amino acids long.

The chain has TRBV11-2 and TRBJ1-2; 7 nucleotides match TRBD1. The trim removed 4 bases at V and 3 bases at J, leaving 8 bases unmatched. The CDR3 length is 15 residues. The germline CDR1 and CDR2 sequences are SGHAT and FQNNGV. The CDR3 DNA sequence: TGTGCCAGCAGCTCCGACAGGGTACCATACTATGGCTACACCTTC. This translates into CASSSDRVPYYGYTF.

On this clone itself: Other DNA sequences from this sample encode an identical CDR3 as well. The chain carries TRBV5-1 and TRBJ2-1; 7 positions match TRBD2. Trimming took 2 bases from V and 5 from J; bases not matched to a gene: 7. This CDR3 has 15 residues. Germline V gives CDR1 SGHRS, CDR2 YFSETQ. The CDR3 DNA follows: TGCGCCAGCAGCTTTTTGGCGGGAGCGAACAATGAGCAGTTCTTC. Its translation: CASSFLAGANNEQFF.

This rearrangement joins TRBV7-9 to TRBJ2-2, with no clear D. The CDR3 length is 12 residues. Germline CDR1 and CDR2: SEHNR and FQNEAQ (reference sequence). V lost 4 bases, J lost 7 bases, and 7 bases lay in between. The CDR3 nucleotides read TGTGCCAGCAGCTCCCGTATCGGGGAGCTGTTTTTT. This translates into CASSSRIGELFF.

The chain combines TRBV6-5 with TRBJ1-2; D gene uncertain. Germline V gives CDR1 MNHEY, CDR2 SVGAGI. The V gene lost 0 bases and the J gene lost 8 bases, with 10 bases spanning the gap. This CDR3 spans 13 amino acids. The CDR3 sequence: CASSYSAGRGYTF. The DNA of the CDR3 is TGTGCCAGCAGTTACTCGGCGGGCCGGGGCTACACCTTC.

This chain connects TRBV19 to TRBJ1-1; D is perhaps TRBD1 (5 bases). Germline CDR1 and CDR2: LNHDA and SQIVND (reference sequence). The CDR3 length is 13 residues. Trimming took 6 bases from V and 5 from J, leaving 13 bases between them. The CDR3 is CASSPRGATEAFF. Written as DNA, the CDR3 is TGTGCCAGTAGCCCCCGTGGGGCGACTGAAGCTTTCTTT.

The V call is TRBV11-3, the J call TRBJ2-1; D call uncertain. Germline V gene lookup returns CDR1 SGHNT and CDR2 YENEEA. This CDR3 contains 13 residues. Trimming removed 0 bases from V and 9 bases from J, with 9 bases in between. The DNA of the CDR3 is TGTGCCAGCAGCTTAGATATAAGGAGTGAGCAGTTCTTC. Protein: CASSLDIRSEQFF.

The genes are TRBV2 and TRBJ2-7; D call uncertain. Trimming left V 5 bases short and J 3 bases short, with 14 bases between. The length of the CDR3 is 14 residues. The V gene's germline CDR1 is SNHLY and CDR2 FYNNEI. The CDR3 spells CASSLSPPGYEQYF. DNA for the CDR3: TGTGCCAGCAGTTTGTCACCCCCGGGCTACGAGCAGTACTTC.

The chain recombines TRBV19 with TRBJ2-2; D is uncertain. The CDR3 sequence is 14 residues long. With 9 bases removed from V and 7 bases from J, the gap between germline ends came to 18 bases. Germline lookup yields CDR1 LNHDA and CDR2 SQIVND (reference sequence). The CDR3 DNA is TGTGCCAGCCGACACACCTTGTACATCGGGGAGCTGTTTTTT. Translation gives CASRHTLYIGELFF.

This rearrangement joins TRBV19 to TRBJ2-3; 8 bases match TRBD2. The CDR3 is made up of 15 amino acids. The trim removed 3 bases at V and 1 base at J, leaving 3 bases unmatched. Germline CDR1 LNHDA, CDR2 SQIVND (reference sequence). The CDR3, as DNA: TGTGCCAGTAGTATCACGCGGGGGGGCACAGATACGCAGTATTTT. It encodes CASSITRGGTDTQYF.

CDR3 residues: CASSVSTYNEQFF. The CDR3 DNA reads as TGTGCCAGTAGCGTAAGCACCTACAATGAGCAGTTCTTC. The gene calls are TRBV19 and TRBJ2-1; D gene unclear. Germline loops: CDR1 LNHDA, CDR2 SQIVND (reference sequence). The CDR3 loop spans 13 amino acids. V lost 6 bases to trimming and J lost 2 bases, with 8 bases between them.

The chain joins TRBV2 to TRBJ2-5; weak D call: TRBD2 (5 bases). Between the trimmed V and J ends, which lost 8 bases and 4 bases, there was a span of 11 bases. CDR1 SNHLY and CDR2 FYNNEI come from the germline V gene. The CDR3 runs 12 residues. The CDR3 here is CASLRGSETQYF. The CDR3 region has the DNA TGTGCCAGCCTCCGGGGTTCAGAGACCCAGTACTTC. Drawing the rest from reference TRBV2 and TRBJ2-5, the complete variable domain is EPEVTQTPSHQVTQMGQEVILRCVPISNHLYFYWYRQILGQKVEFLVSFYNNEISEKSEIFDDQFSVERPDGSNFTLKIRSTKLEDSAMYFCASLRGSETQYFGPGTRLLVL.

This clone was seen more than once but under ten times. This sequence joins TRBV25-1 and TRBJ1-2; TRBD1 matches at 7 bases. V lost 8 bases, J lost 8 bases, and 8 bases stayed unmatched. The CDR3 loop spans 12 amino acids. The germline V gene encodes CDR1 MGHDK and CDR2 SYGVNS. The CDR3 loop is CASLGGFEGYTF. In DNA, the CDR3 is TGTGCCAGCCTAGGGGGCTTTGAGGGCTACACCTTC.

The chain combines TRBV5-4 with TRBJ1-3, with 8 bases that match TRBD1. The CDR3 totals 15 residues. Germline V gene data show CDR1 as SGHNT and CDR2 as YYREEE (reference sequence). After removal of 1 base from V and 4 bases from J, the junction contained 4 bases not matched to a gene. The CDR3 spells CASSLRTGTGNTIYF. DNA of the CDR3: TGTGCCAGCAGCTTGCGGACAGGGACAGGAAACACCATATATTTT.

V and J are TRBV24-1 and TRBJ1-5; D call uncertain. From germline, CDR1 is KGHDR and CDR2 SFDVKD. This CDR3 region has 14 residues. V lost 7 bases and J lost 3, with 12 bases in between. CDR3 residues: CATSLAGYNQPQHF. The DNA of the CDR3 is TGTGCCACCAGCCTTGCGGGGTACAATCAGCCCCAGCATTTT.

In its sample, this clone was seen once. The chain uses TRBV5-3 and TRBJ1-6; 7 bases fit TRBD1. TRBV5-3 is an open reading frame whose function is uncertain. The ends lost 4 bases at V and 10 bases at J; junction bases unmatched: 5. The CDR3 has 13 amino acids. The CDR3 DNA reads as TGTGCCAGAAGCACGTACAGGGGATCACCCCTCCACTTT. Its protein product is CARSTYRGSPLHF.

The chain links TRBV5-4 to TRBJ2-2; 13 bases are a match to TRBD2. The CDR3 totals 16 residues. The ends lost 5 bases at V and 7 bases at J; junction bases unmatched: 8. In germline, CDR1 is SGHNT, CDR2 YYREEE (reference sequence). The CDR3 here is CASSTGLAGEVGELFF. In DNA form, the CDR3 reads TGTGCCAGCAGTACCGGACTAGCGGGAGAGGTCGGGGAGCTGTTTTTT.

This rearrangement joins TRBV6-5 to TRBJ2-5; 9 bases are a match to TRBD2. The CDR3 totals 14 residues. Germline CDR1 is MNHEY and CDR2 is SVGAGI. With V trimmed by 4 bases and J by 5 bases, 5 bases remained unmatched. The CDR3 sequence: CASSFSGRVETQYF. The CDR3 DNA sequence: TGTGCCAGCAGTTTTAGCGGGAGAGTGGAGACCCAGTACTTC.

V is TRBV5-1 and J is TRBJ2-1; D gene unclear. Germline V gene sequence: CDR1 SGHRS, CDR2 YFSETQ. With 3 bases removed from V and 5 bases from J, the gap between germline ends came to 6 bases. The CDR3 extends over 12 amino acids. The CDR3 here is CASSWSDNEQFF. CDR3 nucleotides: TGCGCCAGCAGCTGGTCGGACAATGAGCAGTTCTTC.

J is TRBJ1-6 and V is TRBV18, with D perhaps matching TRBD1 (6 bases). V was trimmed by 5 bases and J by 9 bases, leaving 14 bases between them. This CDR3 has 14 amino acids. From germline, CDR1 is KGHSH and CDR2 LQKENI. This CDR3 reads CASSSGTYGSPLHF. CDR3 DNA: TGTGCCAGCTCATCAGGGACATATGGTTCACCCCTCCACTTT. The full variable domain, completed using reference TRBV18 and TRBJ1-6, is NAGVMQNPRHLVRRRGQEARLRCSPMKGHSHVYWYRQLPEEGLKFMVYLQKENIIDESGMPKERFSAEFPKEGPSILRIQQVVRGDSAAYFCASSSGTYGSPLHFGNGTRLTVT.

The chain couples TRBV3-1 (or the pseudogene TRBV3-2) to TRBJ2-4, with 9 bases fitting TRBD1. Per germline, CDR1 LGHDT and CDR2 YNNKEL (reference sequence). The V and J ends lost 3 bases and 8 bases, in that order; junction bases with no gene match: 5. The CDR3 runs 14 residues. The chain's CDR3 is CASSQTGQGDIQYF. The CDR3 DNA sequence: TGTGCCAGCAGCCAGACGGGACAGGGTGACATTCAGTACTTC.

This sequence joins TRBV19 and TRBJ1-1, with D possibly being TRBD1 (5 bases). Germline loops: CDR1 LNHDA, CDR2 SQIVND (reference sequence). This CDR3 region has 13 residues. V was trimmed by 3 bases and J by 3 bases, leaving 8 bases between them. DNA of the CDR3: TGTGCCAGTAGTATGGGGCAGCACACTGAAGCTTTCTTT. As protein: CASSMGQHTEAFF.

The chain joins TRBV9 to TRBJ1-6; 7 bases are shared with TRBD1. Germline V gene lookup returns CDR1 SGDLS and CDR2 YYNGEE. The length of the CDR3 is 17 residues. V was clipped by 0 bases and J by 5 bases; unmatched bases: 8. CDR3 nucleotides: TGTGCCAGCAGCGTAGGGACAGGAAGGCCGAATAATTCACCCCTCCACTTT. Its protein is CASSVGTGRPNNSPLHF.

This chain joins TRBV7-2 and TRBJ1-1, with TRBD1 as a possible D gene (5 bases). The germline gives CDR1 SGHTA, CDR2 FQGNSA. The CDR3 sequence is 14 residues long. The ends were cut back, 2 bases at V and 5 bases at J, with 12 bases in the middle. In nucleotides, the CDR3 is TGTGCCAGCAGCTTACAGGGATTAGGGACTGAAGCTTTCTTT. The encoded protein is CASSLQGLGTEAFF. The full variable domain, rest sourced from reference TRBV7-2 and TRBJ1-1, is GAGVSQSPSNKVTEKGKDVELRCDPISGHTALYWYRQSLGQGLEFLIYFQGNSAPDKSGLPSDRFSAERTGGSVSTLTIQRTQQEDSAVYLCASSLQGLGTEAFFGQGTRLTVV.

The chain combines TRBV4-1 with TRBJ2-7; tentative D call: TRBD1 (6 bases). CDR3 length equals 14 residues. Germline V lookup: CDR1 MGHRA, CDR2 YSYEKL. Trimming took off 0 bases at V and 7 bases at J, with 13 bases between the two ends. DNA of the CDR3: TGCGCCAGCAGCCAAGAGGGGGCCGACAGGGAGCAGTACTTC. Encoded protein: CASSQEGADREQYF.

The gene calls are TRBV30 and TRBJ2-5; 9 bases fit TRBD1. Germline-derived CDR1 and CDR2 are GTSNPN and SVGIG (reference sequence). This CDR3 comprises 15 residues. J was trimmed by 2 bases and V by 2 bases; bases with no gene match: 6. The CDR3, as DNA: TGTGCCTGGAGTCACAGGGGGCACCCACAAGAGACCCAGTACTTC. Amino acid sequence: CAWSHRGHPQETQYF.